Each of the 7 T cell receptor beta chains below was sequenced from the same sample in a study of vaccination effects on CD4 cells after COVID-19 (dated by TCRdb to the early 2020s). The library relied on the immunoSEQ multiplex PCR assay. TCRdb holds this immuneACCESS table with in-frame rearrangements only. Some clones are missing; in checked studies, unresolved V genes explain under half, and the rest has no known cause. Across this sample there are around 30,000 clones, with around 70% seen only once. The ten biggest clones cover approximately 29% of the sample. In the ViraFEST assay, PBMC were stimulated with viral peptide pools, and TCR sequencing was then used to find antigen-specific CD4+ T cell clonotypes based on their expansion. After approximately 11 days of culture, CD4+ T cells were isolated with the EasySep CD4+ T cell isolation kit. Their cognate antigens are unknown. The specimen was CD4+ T cells from PBMCs cultured with HCoV-229E spike peptides, collected before COVID-19 vaccination. According to the study, the label for this sample's cell subset or site signals: HCoV-229E spike overlapping peptide pool stimulation. These receptors all stem from a human donor who received a COVID-19 vaccine.

This clone has more than one count but fewer than ten. The V gene is TRBV3-1 (or the pseudogene TRBV3-2), the J gene TRBJ2-7; D remains unclear. Germline CDR1 LGHDT, CDR2 YNNKEL (reference sequence). The CDR3 covers 13 residues. V gave up 1 base and J gave up 5 bases, with 9 bases separating them. CDR3 sequence reads: CASSQVASNEQYF. CDR3 in DNA: TGTGCCAGCAGCCAAGTGGCTAGTAACGAGCAGTACTTC.

This clone appeared a few times. One end of the junction is discordant with germline, which a read error may explain. The chain combines TRBV6-5 with TRBJ2-1; 8 bases line up with TRBD1. Germline CDR1 MNHEY, CDR2 SVGAGI. There are 11 residues in the CDR3. The CDR3 nucleotides read TGTGCCAGCAGTAGCCGGGACAGGAGGGTCTTC. Protein product: CASSSRDRRVF.

This clone appeared once. This chain uses TRBV7-2 with TRBJ2-1, with D unresolved. Per the germline V gene, CDR1 is SGHTA and CDR2 is FQGNSA. The CDR3 is 11 residues long. Deletions cut 4 bases from V and 6 bases from J, with 4 bases between. For the CDR3, the DNA is TGTGCCAGCAGCTCCGCCAATGAGCAGTTCTTC. Protein sequence: CASSSANEQFF. Drawing the rest from reference TRBV7-2 and TRBJ2-1, the complete variable domain is GAGVSQSPSNKVTEKGKDVELRCDPISGHTALYWYRQSLGQGLEFLIYFQGNSAPDKSGLPSDRFSAERTGGSVSTLTIQRTQQEDSAVYLCASSSANEQFFGPGTRLTVL.

The chain couples TRBV14 to TRBJ2-7, with D maybe TRBD1 (5 bases). The V gene lost 4 bases and the J gene lost 4 bases, with 14 bases spanning the gap. The germline V gene has CDR1 SGHDN and CDR2 FVKESK. The CDR3 sequence is 14 residues long. CDR3 sequence reads: CASSLKGRKYEQYF. The CDR3 nucleotides read TGTGCCAGCAGCCTGAAGGGGCGCAAGTACGAGCAGTACTTC.

The chain has TRBV30 and TRBJ2-7, with unresolved D. This CDR3 comprises 11 residues. Germline V lookup: CDR1 GTSNPN, CDR2 SVGIG (reference sequence). Trimming left V 0 bases short and J 4 bases short, with 4 bases between. The CDR3 region is CAWSVQYEQYF. The CDR3 DNA is TGTGCCTGGAGTGTACAGTACGAGCAGTACTTC.

CDR3 sequence reads: CASSTLTGFITEAFF. The CDR3 DNA is TGTGCCAGCAGCACGCTGACAGGGTTTATCACTGAAGCTTTCTTT. The chain has TRBV11-2 and TRBJ1-1, with 7 bases matching TRBD1. Germline values: CDR1 SGHAT, CDR2 FQNNGV. The CDR3 consists of 15 residues. The J segment lost 4 bases and the V segment lost 5 bases, leaving 10 bases of the junction unmatched.

The V gene is TRBV4-2, the J gene TRBJ2-5, with a possible D match to TRBD1 (5 bases). This CDR3 contains 14 residues. Per the germline V gene, CDR1 is LGHNA and CDR2 is YNFKEQ. The V gene lost 0 bases and the J gene lost 4 bases, with 9 bases spanning the gap. The CDR3 sequence: CASSQESRAETQYF. The DNA for the CDR3 is TGTGCCAGCAGCCAAGAATCCAGGGCAGAGACCCAGTACTTC.